This T cell receptor (beta chain) derives from a study of blood T cell repertoires in COVID-19 (dated by TCRdb to the early 2020s). As for the study more broadly: The collaborator samples originated in the United States, Italy and Spain and spanned the acute and convalescent phases of COVID-19. The prospective study material was composed of cDNA or gDNA derived from T cells, B-cell-depleted T cells, or PBMCs. Subjects who had been exposed to COVID-19, were actively infected with it, or had recovered from it provided the deeply sampled blood TCRbeta repertoires that made up the dataset. The repertoires were released in a freely available public database meant as a resource for research on the immune response to SARS-CoV-2. The samples were drawn from the first 160 participants of the ongoing ImmuneRACE study and from about 1,200 subjects provided by 6 global collaborators. The sample metadata nearly always contained a de-identified subject ID, COVID-19 status, age in years and sex. HLA class I and class II types, where available, came from metadata supplied by the sample provider rather than from assay-based typing.

General findings and caveats noted by the study authors: Clinical and demographic metadata were provided uncurated, with the amount varying by source and participant.

Details on this clone: Its target antigen remains unknown. It has no much larger one-base neighbor in the sample; base qualities were not kept.

The immunoSEQ Assay, a bias-controlled multiplex PCR, was used to amplify TCRbeta CDR3 regions from genomic DNA. As for the authors' bioinformatics: The number of nucleated cells in each sample was estimated by amplification of reference gene primers within the assay. To quantify the absolute abundance of each unique TCRbeta CDR3 rearrangement, sequence reads were collapsed and filtered. Productive Simpson clonality was computed per sample as the square root of Simpson's diversity index over productive rearrangements. The immuneACCESS repertoire file appears here via TCRdb, limited to in-frame rearrangements. These files lack a portion of the clones; in checked studies, under half of the deficit traces to unresolved V genes, and the cause of the others is not known. Clone size and V and J calls were adopted from that table, with D and trimming inferred from the DNA. For this sample there are roughly 190,000 clones; around nine tenths appear just once. The top ten clones comprise approximately 3.3% of the sample.

According to the germline V gene, CDR1 reads SNHLY and CDR2 reads FYNNEI. The V and J ends are trimmed by 4 bases and 5 bases, leaving 14 bases between them. There are 15 amino acids in the CDR3, from cysteine to phenylalanine inclusive. Of all the DNA, just the CDR3 is kept, 45 bases in frame from base 1. Collaborating institutions collected whole blood in K2EDTA tubes following their own protocols. For TCRbeta analysis, collaborator samples were shipped as frozen whole blood, as isolated PBMCs, or as DNA extracted from either sample type. Here the chain combines TRBV2 and TRBJ1-4; there is no confident call for the D gene. The sequence was collected from a man younger than 30 with active or convalescent COVID-19. Sequences were obtained from peripheral blood. The DNA sequence is given as TGTGCCAGCAGTGCATCCCCAAAGCTCAATGAAAAACTGTTTTTT. Translated, it reads CASSASPKLNEKLFF.